These 17 T cell receptor beta chains originate from one sample sequenced in a study of blood T cell repertoires in COVID-19. The assay was immunoSEQ multiplex PCR, and TCRdb's table has in-frame clones only and misses some. In the table there are 260,000 or so clones, 83% of which are singletons. Material: PBMCs or T cells enriched from blood (not recorded which). These TCRs come from a middle-aged woman who had been exposed to COVID-19.

This chain links TRBV19 with TRBJ1-1, with D uncertain. This CDR3 spans 14 amino acids. Looked up from germline, CDR1 is LNHDA and CDR2 is SQIVND (reference sequence). The V gene lost 2 bases and the J gene lost 0 bases, with 7 bases spanning the gap. The CDR3 DNA sequence: TGTGCCAGTAGTATATGGTCGGTGAACACTGAAGCTTTCTTT. Translation gives CASSIWSVNTEAFF.

The chain uses TRBV15 and TRBJ1-4, with D maybe TRBD1 (5 bases). The V end lost 1 base, the J end lost 0 bases, and 12 bases lay between the germline ends. The CDR3 has 17 amino acids. CDR1 is LNHNV and CDR2 is YYDKDF in the germline V gene (reference sequence). The CDR3 region has the DNA TGTGCCACCAGCAGAGGGGGCAGCTATGCAACTAATGAAAAACTGTTTTTT. Encoded protein: CATSRGGSYATNEKLFF.

The chain combines TRBV7-8 with TRBJ1-1; 7 positions agree with TRBD1. Germline lookup yields CDR1 SGHVS and CDR2 FQNEAQ. V lost 5 bases to trimming and J lost 8 bases; unmatched junction nucleotides: 5. The CDR3 spans 12 residues. The CDR3 is CASSPEDREAFF. DNA for the CDR3: TGTGCCAGCAGCCCAGAGGACAGGGAAGCTTTCTTT.

The V gene is TRBV9, the J gene TRBJ2-3; no clear D. The V end lost 4 bases, the J end lost 6 bases, and 18 bases lay between the germline ends. The CDR3 totals 15 residues. CDR1 is SGDLS and CDR2 is YYNGEE in the germline V gene. The CDR3 protein is CASSPPTSPTDTQYF. DNA of the CDR3: TGTGCCAGCAGCCCCCCGACAAGCCCTACGGATACGCAGTATTTT.

The gene calls are TRBV7-9 and TRBJ1-1; 8 nucleotides agree with TRBD1. V was clipped by 5 bases and J by 0 bases; unmatched bases: 11. The V gene's germline CDR1 is SEHNR and CDR2 FQNEAQ (reference sequence). The CDR3 runs 17 residues. In nucleotides, the CDR3 is TGTGCCAGCAGCCCGCAGGGGGCTGTGGTCATGAACACTGAAGCTTTCTTT. Its translation is CASSPQGAVVMNTEAFF.

The chain has TRBV5-4 and TRBJ1-2; 7 bases map to TRBD1. Germline CDR1 reads SGHNT; CDR2 reads YYREEE (reference sequence). The V gene end was trimmed by 0 bases and the J gene end by 5 bases; junction bases not matched to a gene: 10. This CDR3 contains 16 residues. The CDR3 spells CASSLDRTGEVYGYTF. CDR3 sequence (DNA): TGTGCCAGCAGCTTGGATCGGACAGGAGAAGTATATGGCTACACCTTC.

This clone was seen just once. This chain links TRBV2 with TRBJ1-2, with TRBD1 matching over 7 bases. This CDR3 has 14 residues. CDR1 and CDR2 (germline): SNHLY, FYNNEI. J gave up 2 bases and V 5 bases, and 5 bases lay outside the gene matches. This CDR3 reads CASSSMTGNYGYTF. In nucleotides, the CDR3 is TGTGCCAGCAGTTCCATGACAGGGAACTATGGCTACACCTTC.

The rearrangement links TRBV28 to TRBJ1-5; unclear D gene. V lost 4 bases, J lost 5 bases, and 6 bases lay in between. The CDR3 loop spans 12 amino acids. Looked up from germline, CDR1 is MDHEN and CDR2 is SYDVKM. CDR3 coding DNA: TGTGCCAGCAGTTCCCCATATCAGCCCCAGCATTTT. Protein: CASSSPYQPQHF. Full variable domain (remainder filled in from reference TRBV28 and TRBJ1-5): DVKVTQSSRYLVKRTGEKVFLECVQDMDHENMFWYRQDPGLGLRLIYFSYDVKMKEKGDIPEGYSVSREKKERFSLILESASTNQTSMYLCASSSPYQPQHFGDGTRLSIL.

The DNA of the CDR3 is TGTGCCAGCAGCTTCCCCCGGGGTAGGAACACTGAAGCTTTCTTT. Translating it yields CASSFPRGRNTEAFF. V is TRBV5-4 and J is TRBJ1-1; D uncertain. V lost 2 bases and J lost 1, with 12 bases in between. Germline-derived CDR1 and CDR2 are SGHNT and YYREEE (reference sequence). This CDR3 is built from 15 residues. Full variable domain (remainder filled in from reference TRBV5-4 and TRBJ1-1): ETGVTQSPTHLIKTRGQQVTLRCSSQSGHNTVSWYQQALGQGPQFIFQYYREEENGRGNFPPRFSGLQFPNYSSELNVNALELDDSALYLCASSFPRGRNTEAFFGQGTRLTVV.

The chain uses TRBV5-6 and TRBJ2-1; 11 nucleotides agree with TRBD2. This CDR3 region has 15 residues. Unmatched junction bases numbered 6, after V lost 2 bases and J lost 8 bases. Per the germline V gene, CDR1 is SGHDT and CDR2 is YYEEEE. DNA of the CDR3: TGTGCCAGCAGCTTTGGCCTAGCGGGGGGCGATGAGCAGTTCTTC. Its protein product is CASSFGLAGGDEQFF.

The V and J genes are TRBV9 and TRBJ1-2; D perhaps matches TRBD1 (6 bases). Germline loops: CDR1 SGDLS, CDR2 YYNGEE. V lost 4 bases, J lost 4 bases, and 14 bases lay in between. This CDR3 contains 14 residues. The CDR3 DNA sequence: TGTGCCAGCAGCCCCCTGACAGGAGCCTATGGCTACACCTTC. Protein sequence: CASSPLTGAYGYTF.

The chain has TRBV19 and TRBJ1-4, with D uncertain. V lost 4 bases, J lost 5 bases, and 20 bases lay in between. CDR1 is LNHDA, CDR2 SQIVND, per germline (reference sequence). The CDR3 spans 17 residues. The chain's CDR3 is CASSTHPRIRKNEKLFF. DNA of the CDR3: TGTGCCAGTAGTACCCACCCGCGGATCCGAAAAAATGAAAAACTGTTTTTT.

V gene TRBV7-9 combines with J gene TRBJ2-7, with no clear D. From germline, CDR1 is SEHNR and CDR2 FQNEAQ (reference sequence). V lost 5 bases and J lost 1, with 9 bases in between. The CDR3 runs 13 residues. The CDR3 DNA reads TGTGCCAGCAGCCCTAGATTATCCTACGAGCAGTACTTC. This encodes CASSPRLSYEQYF.

V and J are TRBV2 and TRBJ2-7; D is possibly TRBD1 (6 bases). Germline CDR1 is SNHLY and CDR2 is FYNNEI. The CDR3 has 14 amino acids. Between the trimmed V and J ends, which lost 3 bases and 0 bases, there was a span of 9 bases. CDR3 residues: CASSEGRGSYEQYF. The CDR3 region has the DNA TGTGCCAGCAGTGAGGGCAGGGGCTCCTACGAGCAGTACTTC.

The chain links TRBV5-1 to TRBJ1-1; TRBD1 agrees at 9 bases. This CDR3 has 11 residues. The V gene end was trimmed by 5 bases and the J gene end by 11 bases; junction bases not matched to a gene: 4. In germline, CDR1 is SGHRS, CDR2 YFSETQ. The CDR3 sequence: CASRGQGWAFF. The CDR3 coding sequence is TGCGCCAGCAGGGGACAGGGTTGGGCTTTCTTT.

This sequence joins TRBV4-3 and TRBJ1-4; TRBD1 agrees at 8 bases. The V gene's germline CDR1 is LGHNA and CDR2 YSLEER. This CDR3 region has 15 residues. Trimming cost V 2 bases and J 8 bases; bases outside gene matches: 7. This CDR3 reads CASSQNGQGREKLFF. The CDR3 DNA sequence: TGCGCCAGCAGCCAAAATGGACAGGGTCGCGAAAAACTGTTTTTT.

The J gene is TRBJ1-1, the V gene TRBV12-5; no definite D call. Germline CDR1 reads LGHNT; CDR2 reads FRNRAP. The CDR3 sequence is 12 residues long. V was clipped by 0 bases and J by 6 bases, with 5 bases between them. The CDR3 sequence: CASGLVGAEAFF. CDR3 DNA: TGTGCTAGTGGTTTGGTCGGGGCTGAAGCTTTCTTT.